Listed below are T cell receptor beta chains from one sample, sequenced in a study of cytomegalovirus exposure and HLA in healthy donors. TCRdb's table, derived via immunoSEQ multiplex PCR, lists solely in-frame clones and lacks some. The data show about 160,000 clones, roughly 87% seen once. The sequencing input was PBMCs. The origin of the receptors is a woman in her twenties or thirties in good health and CMV-seronegative. Each CDR3 is given with its conserved first and last residue. The D gene is left open where the match is weak. The size field is filled for only some rows; it gives once, few, many or a size class.

NA	NA	TRBV6-6	TRBJ1-5	CASNLGGSNQPQHF	TGTGCCAGCAACCTGGGAGGTAGCAATCAGCCCCAGCATTTT
NA	NA	TRBV29-1	TRBJ1-1	CSVSGGAEAFF	TGCAGCGTTTCGGGGGGCGCTGAAGCTTTCTTT
TRBD1	few	TRBV19	TRBJ2-6	CASTPGTGLGTSGANVLTF	TGTGCCAGTACTCCTGGGACAGGGTTGGGAACCTCTGGGGCCAACGTCCTGACTTTC
NA	NA	TRBV5-1	TRBJ1-1	CASSSLRIGRKNTEAFF	TGCGCCAGCAGCTCCCTCAGAATCGGGAGAAAGAACACTGAAGCTTTCTTT
TRBD2	NA	TRBV7-2	TRBJ2-7	CASSLGLAGPYEQYF	TGTGCCAGCAGCTTGGGACTAGCGGGACCCTACGAGCAGTACTTC
NA	NA	TRBV27	TRBJ2-1	CASSWNLGLRFGEQFF	TGTGCCAGCAGTTGGAACCTGGGACTCCGTTTCGGGGAGCAGTTCTTC
TRBD1	NA	TRBV6-5	TRBJ1-2	CASSYSGQGREGYTF	TGTGCCAGCAGTTACTCGGGACAGGGGCGGGAGGGCTACACCTTC
NA	NA	TRBV4-3	TRBJ2-7	CASSQGGPYGQYF	TGCGCCAGCAGCCAGGGGGGGCCCTACGGGCAGTACTTC
TRBD1	NA	TRBV5-1	TRBJ1-6	CASSPKTGGKSPLHF	TGCGCCAGCAGCCCGAAGACAGGGGGAAAATCACCCCTCCACTTT
TRBD1	once	TRBV11-2	TRBJ2-2	CASSPQGAKTGELFF	TGTGCCAGCAGCCCCCAGGGGGCGAAAACCGGGGAGCTGTTTTTT
NA	NA	TRBV7-3	TRBJ2-1	CASSFSLAESRNEQFF	TGTGCCAGCAGCTTCTCGCTAGCTGAGAGTAGGAATGAGCAGTTCTTC
NA	NA	TRBV28	TRBJ1-3	CASSFKTGAYGNTIYF	TGTGCCAGCAGTTTTAAGACAGGCGCTTATGGAAACACCATATATTTT
NA	NA	TRBV10-3	TRBJ1-1	CAISAGGRNTEAFF	TGTGCCATCAGTGCGGGGGGCCGGAACACTGAAGCTTTCTTT
TRBD1	NA	TRBV9	TRBJ2-7	CASSIGTASSYEQYF	TGTGCCAGCAGCATAGGGACAGCGAGCTCCTACGAGCAGTACTTC
NA	NA	TRBV7-8	TRBJ2-7	CASSDGLSYEQYF	TGTGCCAGCAGCGATGGACTGAGCTACGAGCAGTACTTC
TRBD1	NA	TRBV29-1	TRBJ2-5	CSVVPGQAQETQYF	TGCAGCGTCGTCCCGGGACAGGCTCAAGAGACCCAGTACTTC
TRBD1	NA	TRBV5-1	TRBJ1-1	CASSSDRGLAAFF	TGCGCCAGCAGCTCCGACAGGGGGCTAGCGGCTTTCTTT
NA	NA	TRBV28	TRBJ2-3	CASSLSLRTDTQYF	TGTGCCAGCAGCCTTTCCCTCCGCACAGATACGCAGTATTTT